One and the same sample provided the 10 T cell receptor beta chains below, sequenced in a study of T cell changes during pregnancy in multiple sclerosis. The protocol was immunoSEQ multiplex PCR, while the TCRdb copy is restricted to in-frame clones and leaves out a portion. The sample includes about 51,000 clones, 85% to 95% of them seen just once. The sample consisted of CD4+ T cells from peripheral blood mononuclear cells, taken in the second trimester of pregnancy. These receptors were obtained from a female donor with multiple sclerosis, enrolled in a pregnancy study.

The genes are TRBV9 and TRBJ2-3; a possible D gene is TRBD2 (7 bases). In germline, CDR1 is SGDLS, CDR2 YYNGEE. This CDR3 is built from 16 residues. V gave up 0 bases and J gave up 4 bases, with 15 bases separating them. For the CDR3, the DNA is TGTGCCAGCAGCGTAGCTACGAGGGGGGGGCCAGATACGCAGTATTTT. Residues: CASSVATRGGPDTQYF.

V is TRBV25-1 and J is TRBJ1-4; TRBD1 is a possible D gene (5 bases). The ends were cut back, 5 bases at V and 8 bases at J, with 18 bases in the middle. CDR3 length: 15 residues. CDR1 is MGHDK, CDR2 SYGVNS, per germline. As DNA, the CDR3 is TGTGCCAGCAGTTCCCGGCGGGGCGACGGAGAAAAACTGTTTTTT. As protein: CASSSRRGDGEKLFF.

V usage is TRBV7-2 and J usage is TRBJ2-2; 10 bases map to TRBD1. CDR3 length: 15 amino acids. Germline V CDR1 and CDR2: SGHTA, FQGNSA. V trimming: 3 bases; J trimming: 5 bases; junction bases outside the gene matches: 3. The CDR3 here is CASSLRDRGTGELFF. CDR3 DNA sequence: TGTGCCAGCAGCTTGAGGGACAGGGGAACCGGGGAGCTGTTTTTT.

V gene TRBV4-1 combines with J gene TRBJ1-1; TRBD1 is a possible D gene (5 bases). Germline values: CDR1 MGHRA, CDR2 YSYEKL. The CDR3 has 15 residues. V was trimmed by 1 base and J by 2 bases, leaving 11 bases between them. CDR3: CASSQAVQENTEAFF. The CDR3 DNA reads TGCGCCAGCAGCCAAGCAGTACAGGAAAACACTGAAGCTTTCTTT.

The gene calls are TRBV6-5 and TRBJ1-5; unclear D gene. The CDR3 has 15 residues. V was trimmed by 6 bases and J by 0 bases, leaving 12 bases between them. Germline V CDR1 and CDR2: MNHEY, SVGAGI. This CDR3 is CASSLTSISNQPQHF. CDR3 sequence (DNA): TGTGCCAGCAGCCTAACTTCCATTAGCAATCAGCCCCAGCATTTT.

The rearrangement uses TRBV18 and TRBJ2-5, with D unresolved. From germline, CDR1 is KGHSH and CDR2 LQKENI. The CDR3 totals 14 residues. Trimming stripped 2 bases from V and 5 bases from J, with 12 bases between. CDR3 loop: CASSPGALVETQYF. For the CDR3, the DNA is TGTGCCAGCTCACCAGGAGCCCTGGTTGAGACCCAGTACTTC.

The chain uses TRBV9 and TRBJ1-2; D perhaps matches TRBD1 (6 bases). The V end was cut by 5 bases, the J end by 8 bases, with 19 bases between. The germline V gene encodes CDR1 SGDLS and CDR2 YYNGEE. The CDR3 is 14 amino acids. The CDR3 protein is CASSTVDRPTGYTF. The CDR3 DNA follows: TGTGCCAGCAGTACGGTCGACAGGCCGACCGGCTACACCTTC.

The chain links TRBV5-4 to TRBJ2-3, with D possibly TRBD1 on 5 matching bases. Trimming stripped 4 bases from V and 3 bases from J, with 12 bases between. The germline CDR1 and CDR2 sequences are SGHNT and YYREEE (reference sequence). The CDR3 has 14 amino acids. The CDR3 is CASSAEGVTDTQYF. DNA for the CDR3: TGTGCCAGCAGCGCCGAAGGGGTTACAGATACGCAGTATTTT.

This clone occurred a few times. The chain is built from TRBV5-6 and TRBJ2-3; 8 bases are a match to TRBD1. The CDR3 length is 16 residues. The V and J ends lost 4 bases and 5 bases, in that order; junction bases with no gene match: 12. CDR1 SGHDT and CDR2 YYEEEE come from the germline V gene. CDR3 sequence: CASSPWERQGRDTQYF. Written as DNA, the CDR3 is TGTGCCAGCAGCCCCTGGGAAAGACAGGGGAGAGATACGCAGTATTTT.

In its sample, this clone was seen a few times. This rearrangement joins TRBV7-9 to TRBJ2-1; 12 bases map to TRBD2. The CDR3 contains 17 residues. In germline, CDR1 is SEHNR, CDR2 FQNEAQ (reference sequence). J was trimmed by 7 bases and V by 1 base; bases with no gene match: 8. The CDR3 DNA reads as TGTGCCAGCAGCTTAGTACCCCTAGCGGGGGGGAGGAATGAGCAGTTCTTC. It encodes CASSLVPLAGGRNEQFF.